The TCR beta chain described here comes from a study of a mutant IDH1 vaccine in newly diagnosed glioma. Study context: Most patients had received both radiotherapy and temozolomide, the prior options being radiotherapy, temozolomide, or both.

Regarding time point: week 5, during vaccination. The study gave 300 ug of mutant IDH1 20-mer peptide per vaccine dose, with topical imiquimod. With regard to this clone: Antigen: not known.

Generated by immunoSEQ multiplex PCR, the TCRdb table keeps only in-frame clones and is missing some. The sample lists about 38,000 clones, around 82% occurring once. The germline V gene encodes CDR1 MNHEY and CDR2 SVGAGI. The CDR3 covers 13 residues. Between the trimmed V and J ends, which lost 0 bases and 11 bases, there was a span of 13 bases. This chain joins TRBV6-5 and TRBJ1-1, with no clear D. This receptor was identified in a man in his forties with glioma. The sequenced sample was PBMCs, obtained from a glioma patient whose treatment included an IDH1 peptide vaccine. Written as DNA, the CDR3 is TGTGCCAGCAGTTACTCGAATACGGCGACGGCTTTCTTT. It encodes CASSYSNTATAFF.